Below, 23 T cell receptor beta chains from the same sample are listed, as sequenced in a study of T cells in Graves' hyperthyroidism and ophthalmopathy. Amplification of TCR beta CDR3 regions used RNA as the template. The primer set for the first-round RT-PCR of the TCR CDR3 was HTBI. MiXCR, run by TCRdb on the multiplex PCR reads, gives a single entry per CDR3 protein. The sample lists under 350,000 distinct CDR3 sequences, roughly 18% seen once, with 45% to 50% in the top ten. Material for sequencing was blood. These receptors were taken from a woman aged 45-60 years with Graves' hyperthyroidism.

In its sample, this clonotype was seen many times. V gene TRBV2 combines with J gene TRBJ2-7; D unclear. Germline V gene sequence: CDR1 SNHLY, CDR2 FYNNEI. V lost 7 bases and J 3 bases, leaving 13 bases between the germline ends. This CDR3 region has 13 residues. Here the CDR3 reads CASMGLENYEQYV. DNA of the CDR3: TGTGCCAGCATGGGGTTGGAGAACTACGAGCAGTACGTC.

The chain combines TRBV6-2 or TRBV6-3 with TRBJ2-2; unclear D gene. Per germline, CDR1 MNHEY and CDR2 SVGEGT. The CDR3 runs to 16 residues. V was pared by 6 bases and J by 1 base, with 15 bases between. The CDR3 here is CASRPHSVGNTGELFF. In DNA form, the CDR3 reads TGTGCCAGCAGGCCTCATTCAGTCGGGAACACCGGGGAGCTGTTTTTT.

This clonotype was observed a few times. CDR3 region: CASSQIQGSTEAFF. The CDR3 DNA reads as TGCGCCAGCAGCCAAATACAGGGTTCCACTGAAGCTTTCTTT. This chain connects TRBV4-1 to TRBJ1-1; TRBD1 is a possible D gene (6 bases). CDR1 and CDR2 (germline): MGHRA, YSYEKL. Trimming removed 2 bases from V and 4 bases from J, with 11 bases in between. This CDR3 comprises 14 residues.

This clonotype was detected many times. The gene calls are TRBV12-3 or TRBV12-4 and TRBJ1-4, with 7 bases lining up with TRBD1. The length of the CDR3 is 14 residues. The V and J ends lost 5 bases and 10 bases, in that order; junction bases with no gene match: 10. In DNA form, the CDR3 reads TGTGCCAGCAGTCCACAGGGGCACGGTGGAAAACTGTTTTTT. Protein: CASSPQGHGGKLFF.

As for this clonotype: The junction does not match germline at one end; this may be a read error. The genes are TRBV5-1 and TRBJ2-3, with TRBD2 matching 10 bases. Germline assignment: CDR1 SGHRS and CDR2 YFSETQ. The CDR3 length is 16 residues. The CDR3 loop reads CASSRYSGGPTDTQYF. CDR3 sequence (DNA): TGTGCCAGCAGCCGGTATAGCGGGGGGCCTACAGATACGCAGTATTTT.

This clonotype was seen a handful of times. The CDR3 sequence: CASSLGQSGVGETQYF. The CDR3 DNA follows: TGTGCCAGCAGCTTAGGCCAAAGCGGGGTAGGTGAGACCCAGTACTTC. This chain links TRBV13 with TRBJ2-5; 7 nucleotides align to TRBD2. V lost 0 bases to trimming and J lost 5 bases; unmatched junction nucleotides: 9. Germline assignment: CDR1 PRHDT and CDR2 FYEKMQ (reference sequence). CDR3 length: 16 residues. Full variable domain (rest looked up from reference TRBV13 and TRBJ2-5): AAGVIQSPRHLIKEKRETATLKCYPIPRHDTVYWYQQGPGQDPQFLISFYEKMQSDKGSIPDRFSAQQFSDYHSELNMSSLELGDSALYFCASSLGQSGVGETQYFGPGTRLLVL.

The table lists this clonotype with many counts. CDR3 residues: CASSTGPPFEQYF. DNA of the CDR3: TGTGCCAGCTCTACTGGGCCTCCGTTCGAGCAGTACTTC. V is TRBV28 and J is TRBJ2-7, with no clear D. CDR3 length: 13 amino acids. CDR1 is MDHEN and CDR2 is SYDVKM in the germline V gene. V lost 8 bases, J lost 6 bases, and 17 bases lay in between.

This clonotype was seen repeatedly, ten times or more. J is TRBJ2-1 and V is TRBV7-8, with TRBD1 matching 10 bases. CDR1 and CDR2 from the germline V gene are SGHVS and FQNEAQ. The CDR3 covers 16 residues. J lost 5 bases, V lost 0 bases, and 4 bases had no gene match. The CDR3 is CASSLAGTGDDNEQFF. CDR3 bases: TGTGCCAGCAGCTTAGCCGGGACAGGGGACGACAATGAGCAGTTCTTC.

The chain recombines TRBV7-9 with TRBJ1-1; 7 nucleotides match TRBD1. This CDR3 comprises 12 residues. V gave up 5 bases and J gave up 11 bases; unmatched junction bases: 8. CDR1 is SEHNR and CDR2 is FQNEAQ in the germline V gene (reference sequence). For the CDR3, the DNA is TGTGCCAGCAGCCTACAGGGGATTAGGGCTTTCTTT. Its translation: CASSLQGIRAFF.

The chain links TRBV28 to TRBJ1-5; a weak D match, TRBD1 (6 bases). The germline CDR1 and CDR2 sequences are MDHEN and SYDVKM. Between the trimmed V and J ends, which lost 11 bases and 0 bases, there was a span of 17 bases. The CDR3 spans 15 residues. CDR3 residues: CASLGTPYSNQPQHF. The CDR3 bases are TGTGCCTCTCTAGGGACACCTTATAGCAATCAGCCCCAGCATTTT.

In DNA, the CDR3 is TGCGCCAGCAGTGTTTTCAGTGAGACCGGGGAGCTGTTTTTT. This codes for CASSVFSETGELFF. The genes are TRBV10-1 and TRBJ2-2; no clear D gene. Germline V lookup: CDR1 WNHNN, CDR2 SYGVQD (reference sequence). The CDR3 sequence is 14 residues long. V gave up 4 bases and J gave up 5 bases, with 11 bases separating them.

CDR3 residues: CASSYSADQNYGYTF. CDR3 DNA: TGTGCCAGCAGTTACTCGGCGGACCAAAACTATGGCTACACCTTC. The rearrangement joins TRBV6-5 to TRBJ1-2, with D unclear. CDR3 length: 15 amino acids. Trimming took off 0 bases at V and 2 bases at J, with 10 bases between the two ends. From germline, CDR1 is MNHEY and CDR2 SVGAGI.

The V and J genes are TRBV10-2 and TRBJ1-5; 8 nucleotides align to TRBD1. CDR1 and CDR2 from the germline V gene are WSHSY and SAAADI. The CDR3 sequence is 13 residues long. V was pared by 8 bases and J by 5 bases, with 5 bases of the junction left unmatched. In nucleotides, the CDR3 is TGCGCCAGCGGAAGGACAGGGCATCAGCCCCAGCATTTT. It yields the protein CASGRTGHQPQHF.

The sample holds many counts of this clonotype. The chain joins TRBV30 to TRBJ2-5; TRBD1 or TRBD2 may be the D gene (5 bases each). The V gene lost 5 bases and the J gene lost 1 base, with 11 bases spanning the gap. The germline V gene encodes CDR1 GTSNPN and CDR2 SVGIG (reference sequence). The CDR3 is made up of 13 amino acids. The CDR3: CAWDRGPQETQYF. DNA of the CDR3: TGTGCCTGGGACCGGGGACCCCAAGAGACCCAGTACTTC.

The chain's CDR3 is CASRARGSGANVLTF. The CDR3 DNA is TGTGCCAGTCGGGCTAGGGGCTCCGGGGCCAACGTCCTGACTTTC. The chain carries TRBV6-2 or TRBV6-3 and TRBJ2-6, with D possibly matching TRBD1 (5 bases). The V end was cut by 9 bases, the J end by 4 bases, with 16 bases between. CDR1 MNHEY and CDR2 SVGEGT come from the germline V gene. The CDR3 covers 15 residues.

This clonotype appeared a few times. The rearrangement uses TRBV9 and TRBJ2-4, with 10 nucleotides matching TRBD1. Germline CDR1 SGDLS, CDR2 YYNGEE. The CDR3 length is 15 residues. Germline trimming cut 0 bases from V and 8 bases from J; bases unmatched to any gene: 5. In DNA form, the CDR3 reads TGTGCCAGCAGCGTAGGAGACAGGGGGCTGGACATTCAGTACTTC. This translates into CASSVGDRGLDIQYF.

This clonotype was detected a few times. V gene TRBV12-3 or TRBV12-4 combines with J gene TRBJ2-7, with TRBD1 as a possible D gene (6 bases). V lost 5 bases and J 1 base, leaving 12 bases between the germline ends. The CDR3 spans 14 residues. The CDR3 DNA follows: TGTGCCAGCAGTAGGCAGGGGAATTCCTACGAGCAGTACTTC. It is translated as CASSRQGNSYEQYF.

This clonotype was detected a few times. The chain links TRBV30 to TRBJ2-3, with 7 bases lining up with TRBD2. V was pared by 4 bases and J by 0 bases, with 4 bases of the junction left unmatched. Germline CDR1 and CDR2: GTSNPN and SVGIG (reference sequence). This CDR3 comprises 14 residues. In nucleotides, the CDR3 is TGTGCCTGGAATGGGGGACTAAGCACAGATACGCAGTATTTT. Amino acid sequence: CAWNGGLSTDTQYF.

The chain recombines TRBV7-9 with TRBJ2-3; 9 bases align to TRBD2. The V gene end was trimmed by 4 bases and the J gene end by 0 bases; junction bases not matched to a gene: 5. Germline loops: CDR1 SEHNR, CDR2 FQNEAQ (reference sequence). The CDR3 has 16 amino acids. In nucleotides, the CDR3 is TGTGCCAGCAGCTCCCCTAGCGGGGAAAGCACAGATACGCAGTATTTT. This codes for CASSSPSGESTDTQYF.

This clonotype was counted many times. CDR3 nucleotides: TGTGCCAGCAGCCAAGGGACAGAGAATGGCTACACCTTC. This translates into CASSQGTENGYTF. The V and J genes are TRBV3-1 and TRBJ1-2; D may be TRBD1 (6 bases). Trimming shortened V by 1 base and J by 6 bases, and 9 bases separated the two germline ends. CDR1 is LGHDT, CDR2 YNNKEL, per germline (reference sequence). The CDR3 length is 13 residues.

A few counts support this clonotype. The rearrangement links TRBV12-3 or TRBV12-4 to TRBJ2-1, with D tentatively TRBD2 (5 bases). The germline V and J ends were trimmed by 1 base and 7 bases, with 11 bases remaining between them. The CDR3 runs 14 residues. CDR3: CASSLERRENEQFF. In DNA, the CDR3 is TGTGCCAGCAGTTTAGAACGCCGGGAAAATGAGCAGTTCTTC.

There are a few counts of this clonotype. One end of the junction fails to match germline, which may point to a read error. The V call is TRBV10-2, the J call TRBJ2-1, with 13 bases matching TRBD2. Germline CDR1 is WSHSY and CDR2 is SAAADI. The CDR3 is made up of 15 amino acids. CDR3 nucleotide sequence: TGCGCCAGCACTGAGACTAGCGGGAGGTACAATGAGCAGTTCTTC. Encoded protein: CASTETSGRYNEQFF.

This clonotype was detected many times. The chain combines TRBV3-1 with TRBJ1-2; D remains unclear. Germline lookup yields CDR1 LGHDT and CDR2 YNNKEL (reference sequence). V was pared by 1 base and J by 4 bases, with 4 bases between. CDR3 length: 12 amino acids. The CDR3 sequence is CASSQAGYGYTF. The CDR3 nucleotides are TGTGCCAGCAGCCAAGCCGGCTATGGCTACACCTTC.